This T cell receptor (beta chain) comes out of a study of OX40 agonist ivuxolimab in advanced cancers. Profiled with immunoSEQ multiplex PCR; TCRdb holds only in-frame clones, not every one. The data contain 70,000 to 90,000 clones, nearly 85% of them singletons. V shed 1 base and J shed 4 bases, with 9 bases lying between them. There are 14 residues in the CDR3. Germline assignment: CDR1 SGHRS and CDR2 YFSETQ. The chain combines TRBV5-1 with TRBJ1-5; D is undetermined. The sequence derives from an adult with an advanced solid tumor such as melanoma, head and neck, liver or kidney cancer. Sequences were derived from CD4+ or CD8+ T cells sorted from blood, sampled in a trial of the OX40 agonist ivuxolimab. CDR3 protein: CASSLNGLNQPQHF. The CDR3 DNA follows: TGCGCCAGCAGCTTGAATGGCCTTAATCAGCCCCAGCATTTT.